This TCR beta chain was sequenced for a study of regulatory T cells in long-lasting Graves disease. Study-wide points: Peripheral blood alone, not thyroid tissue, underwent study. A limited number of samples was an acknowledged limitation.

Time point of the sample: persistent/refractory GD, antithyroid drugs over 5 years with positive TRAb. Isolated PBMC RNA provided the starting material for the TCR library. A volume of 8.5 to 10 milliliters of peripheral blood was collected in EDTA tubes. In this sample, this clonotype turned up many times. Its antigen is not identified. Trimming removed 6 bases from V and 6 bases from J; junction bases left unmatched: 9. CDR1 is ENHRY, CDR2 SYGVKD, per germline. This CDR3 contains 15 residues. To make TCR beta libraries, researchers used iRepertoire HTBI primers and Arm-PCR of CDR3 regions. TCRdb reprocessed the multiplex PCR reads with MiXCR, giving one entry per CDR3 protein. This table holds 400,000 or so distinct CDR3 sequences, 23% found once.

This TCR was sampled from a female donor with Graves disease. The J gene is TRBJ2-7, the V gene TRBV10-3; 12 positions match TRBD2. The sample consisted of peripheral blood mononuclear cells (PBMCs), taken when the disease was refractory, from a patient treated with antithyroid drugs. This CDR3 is CAISPGLAGSFEQYF. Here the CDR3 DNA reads TGTGCCATCAGCCCCGGACTAGCGGGAAGTTTCGAGCAGTACTTC.